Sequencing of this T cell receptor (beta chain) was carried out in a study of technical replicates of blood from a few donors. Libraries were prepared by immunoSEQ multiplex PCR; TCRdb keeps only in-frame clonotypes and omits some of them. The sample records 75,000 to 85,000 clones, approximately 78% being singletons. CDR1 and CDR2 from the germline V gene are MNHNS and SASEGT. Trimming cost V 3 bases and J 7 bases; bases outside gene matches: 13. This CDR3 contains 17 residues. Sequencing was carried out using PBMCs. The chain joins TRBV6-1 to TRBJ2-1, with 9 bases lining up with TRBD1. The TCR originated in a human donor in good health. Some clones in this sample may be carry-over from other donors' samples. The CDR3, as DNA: TGTGCCAGCAGTGATAGGAGGTGGGGACAGGGATGGAATGAGCAGTTCTTC. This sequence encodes CASSDRRWGQGWNEQFF.